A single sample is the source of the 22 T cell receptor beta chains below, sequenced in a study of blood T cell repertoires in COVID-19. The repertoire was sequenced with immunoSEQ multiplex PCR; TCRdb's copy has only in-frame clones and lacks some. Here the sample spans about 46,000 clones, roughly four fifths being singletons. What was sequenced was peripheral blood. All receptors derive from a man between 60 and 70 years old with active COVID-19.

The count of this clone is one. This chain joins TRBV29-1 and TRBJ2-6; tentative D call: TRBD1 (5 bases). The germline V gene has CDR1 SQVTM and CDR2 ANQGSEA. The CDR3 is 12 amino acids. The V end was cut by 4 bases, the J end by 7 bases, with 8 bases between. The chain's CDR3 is CSVGQGANVLTF. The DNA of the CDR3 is TGCAGCGTTGGGCAGGGCGCCAACGTCCTGACTTTC.

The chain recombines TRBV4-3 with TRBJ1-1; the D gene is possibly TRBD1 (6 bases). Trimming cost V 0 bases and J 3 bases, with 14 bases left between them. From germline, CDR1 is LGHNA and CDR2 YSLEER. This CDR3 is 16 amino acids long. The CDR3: CASSQEFYRAYTEAFF. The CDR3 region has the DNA TGCGCCAGCAGCCAAGAGTTTTACAGGGCATACACTGAAGCTTTCTTT.

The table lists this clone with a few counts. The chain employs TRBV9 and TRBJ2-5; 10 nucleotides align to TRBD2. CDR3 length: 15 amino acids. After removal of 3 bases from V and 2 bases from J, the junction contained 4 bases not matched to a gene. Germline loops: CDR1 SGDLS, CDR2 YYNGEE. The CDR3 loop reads CASSAVSGRQETQYF. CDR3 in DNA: TGTGCCAGCAGCGCCGTTAGCGGGAGGCAAGAGACCCAGTACTTC.

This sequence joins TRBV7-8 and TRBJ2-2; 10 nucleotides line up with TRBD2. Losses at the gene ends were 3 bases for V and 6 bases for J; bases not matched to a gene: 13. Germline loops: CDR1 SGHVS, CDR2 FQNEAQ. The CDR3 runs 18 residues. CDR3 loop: CASSLGALAGAVAGELFF. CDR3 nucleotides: TGTGCCAGCAGCTTGGGGGCTCTAGCGGGAGCGGTAGCCGGGGAGCTGTTTTTT. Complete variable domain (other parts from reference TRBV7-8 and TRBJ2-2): GAGVSQSPRYKVAKRGQDVALRCDPISGHVSLFWYQQALGQGPEFLTYFQNEAQLDKSGLPSDRFFAERPEGSVSTLKIQRTQQEDSAVYLCASSLGALAGAVAGELFFGEGSRLTVL.

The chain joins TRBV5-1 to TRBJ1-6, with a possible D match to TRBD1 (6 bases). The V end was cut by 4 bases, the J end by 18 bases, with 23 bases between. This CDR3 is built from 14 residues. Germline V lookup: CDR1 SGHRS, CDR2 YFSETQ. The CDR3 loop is CASSLGGAGPPSHF. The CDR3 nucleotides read TGCGCCAGCAGCCTGGGGGGCGCCGGGCCGCCCTCCCACTTT.

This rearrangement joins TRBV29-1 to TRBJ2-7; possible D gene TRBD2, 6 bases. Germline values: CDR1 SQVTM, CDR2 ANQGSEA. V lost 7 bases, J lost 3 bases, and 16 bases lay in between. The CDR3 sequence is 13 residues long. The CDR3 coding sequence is TGCAGCGCCGGCGGGGCCCAGATCTACGAGCAGTACTTC. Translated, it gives CSAGGAQIYEQYF.

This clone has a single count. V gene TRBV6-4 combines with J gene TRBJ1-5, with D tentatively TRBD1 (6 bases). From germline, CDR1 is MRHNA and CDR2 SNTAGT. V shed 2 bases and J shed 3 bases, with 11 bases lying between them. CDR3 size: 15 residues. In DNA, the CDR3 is TGTGCCAGCAGTGACGGGGGCAGGTCCAATCAGCCCCAGCATTTT. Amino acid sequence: CASSDGGRSNQPQHF.

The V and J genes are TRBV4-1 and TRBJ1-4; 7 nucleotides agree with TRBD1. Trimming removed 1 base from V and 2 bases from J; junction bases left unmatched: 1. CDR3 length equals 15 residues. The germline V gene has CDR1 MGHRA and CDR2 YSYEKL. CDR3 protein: CASSQGQGTNEKLFF. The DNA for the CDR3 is TGCGCCAGCAGCCAAGGACAGGGTACTAATGAAAAACTGTTTTTT.

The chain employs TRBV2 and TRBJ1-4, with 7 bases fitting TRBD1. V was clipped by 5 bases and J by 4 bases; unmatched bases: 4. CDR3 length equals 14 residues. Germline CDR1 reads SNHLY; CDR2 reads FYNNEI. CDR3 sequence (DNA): TGTGCCAGCAGTACCGGGACAGTTAATGAAAAACTGTTTTTT. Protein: CASSTGTVNEKLFF. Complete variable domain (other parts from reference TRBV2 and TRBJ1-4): EPEVTQTPSHQVTQMGQEVILRCVPISNHLYFYWYRQILGQKVEFLVSFYNNEISEKSEIFDDQFSVERPDGSNFTLKIRSTKLEDSAMYFCASSTGTVNEKLFFGSGTQLSVL.

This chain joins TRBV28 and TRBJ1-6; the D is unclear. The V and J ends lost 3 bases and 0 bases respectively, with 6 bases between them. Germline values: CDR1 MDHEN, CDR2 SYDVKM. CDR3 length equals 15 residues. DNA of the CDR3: TGTGCCAGCAGTTTTCAGTTCTCCTATAATTCACCCCTCCACTTT. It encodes CASSFQFSYNSPLHF.

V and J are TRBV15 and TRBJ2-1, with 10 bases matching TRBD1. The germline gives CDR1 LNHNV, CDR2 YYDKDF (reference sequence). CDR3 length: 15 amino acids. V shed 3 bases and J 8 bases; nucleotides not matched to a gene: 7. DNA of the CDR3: TGTGCCACCAGCAGGGACAGGGGGAGTAGGGATGAGCAGTTCTTC. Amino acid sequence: CATSRDRGSRDEQFF. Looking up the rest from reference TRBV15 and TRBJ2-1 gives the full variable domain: DAMVIQNPRYQVTQFGKPVTLSCSQTLNHNVMYWYQQKSSQAPKLLFHYYDKDFNNEADTPDNFQSRRPNTSFCFLDIRSPGLGDTAMYLCATSRDRGSRDEQFFGPGTRLTVL.

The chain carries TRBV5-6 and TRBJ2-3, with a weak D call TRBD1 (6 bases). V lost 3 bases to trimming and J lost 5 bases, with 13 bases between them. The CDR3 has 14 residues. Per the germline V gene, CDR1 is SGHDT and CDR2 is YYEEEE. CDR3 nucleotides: TGTGCCAGCAGCTACACAGGGATGGAAGATACGCAGTATTTT. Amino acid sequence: CASSYTGMEDTQYF.

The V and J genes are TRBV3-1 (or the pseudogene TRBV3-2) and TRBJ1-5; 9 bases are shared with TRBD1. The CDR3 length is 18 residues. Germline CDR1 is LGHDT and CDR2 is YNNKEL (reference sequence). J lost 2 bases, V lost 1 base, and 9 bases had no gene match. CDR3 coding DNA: TGTGCCAGCAGCCAAGTTCCCCCGGGACAGGGAGGCAATCAGCCCCAGCATTTT. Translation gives CASSQVPPGQGGNQPQHF.

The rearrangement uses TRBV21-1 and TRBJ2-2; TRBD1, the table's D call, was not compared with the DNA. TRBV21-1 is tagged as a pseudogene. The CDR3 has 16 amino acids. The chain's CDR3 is CASSGPKGLCTGELFF. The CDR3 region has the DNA TGTGCCAGCAGCGGCCCGAAGGGGCTTTGCACCGGGGAGCTGTTTTTT.

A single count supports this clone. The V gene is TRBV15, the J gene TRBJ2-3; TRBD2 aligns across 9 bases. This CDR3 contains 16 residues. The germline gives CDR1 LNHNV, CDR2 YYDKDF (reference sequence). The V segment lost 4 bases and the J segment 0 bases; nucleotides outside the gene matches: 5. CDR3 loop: CATSTALAGSTDTQYF. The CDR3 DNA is TGTGCCACCAGCACTGCCCTAGCGGGGAGCACAGATACGCAGTATTTT.

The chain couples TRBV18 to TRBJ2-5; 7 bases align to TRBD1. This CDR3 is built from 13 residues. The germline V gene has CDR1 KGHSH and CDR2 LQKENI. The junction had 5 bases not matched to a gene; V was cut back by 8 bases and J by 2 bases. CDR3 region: CASRDSLQETQYF. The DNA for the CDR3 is TGTGCCAGCCGGGACAGCCTGCAAGAGACCCAGTACTTC.

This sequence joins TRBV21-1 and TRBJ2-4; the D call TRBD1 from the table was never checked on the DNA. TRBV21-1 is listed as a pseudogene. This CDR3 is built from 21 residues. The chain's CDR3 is CASSSPRGEDRAVLGGNIQYF. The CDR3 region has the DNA TGTGCCAGCAGCTCCCCCCGAGGCGAGGACAGGGCCGTTCTGGGCGGAAACATTCAGTACTTC.

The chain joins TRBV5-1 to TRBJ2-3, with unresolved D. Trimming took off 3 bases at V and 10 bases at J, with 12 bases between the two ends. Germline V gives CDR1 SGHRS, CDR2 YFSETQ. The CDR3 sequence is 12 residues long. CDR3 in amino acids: CASSSRLDAQYF. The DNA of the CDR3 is TGCGCCAGCAGCTCAAGACTGGATGCGCAGTATTTT.

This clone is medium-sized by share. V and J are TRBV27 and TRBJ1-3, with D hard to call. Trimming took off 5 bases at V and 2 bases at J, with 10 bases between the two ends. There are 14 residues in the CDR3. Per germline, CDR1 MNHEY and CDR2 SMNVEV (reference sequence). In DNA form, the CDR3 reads TGTGCCAGCAGTCCCCTCGGTACTGGAAACACCATATATTTT. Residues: CASSPLGTGNTIYF.

CDR3 amino acids: CASSPTGTGTNYGYTF. CDR3 DNA sequence: TGTGCCAGCAGCCCCACCGGGACAGGGACTAACTATGGCTACACCTTC. V is TRBV9 and J is TRBJ1-2; TRBD1 aligns across 9 bases. The V gene end was trimmed by 4 bases and the J gene end by 0 bases; junction bases not matched to a gene: 7. Looked up from germline, CDR1 is SGDLS and CDR2 is YYNGEE. The CDR3 has 16 amino acids.

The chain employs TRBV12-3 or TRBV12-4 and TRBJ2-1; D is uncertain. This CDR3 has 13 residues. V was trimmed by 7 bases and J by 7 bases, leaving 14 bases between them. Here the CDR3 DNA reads TGTGCCAGCACCTTAGCCCCCAAAAATGAGCAGTTCTTC. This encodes CASTLAPKNEQFF.

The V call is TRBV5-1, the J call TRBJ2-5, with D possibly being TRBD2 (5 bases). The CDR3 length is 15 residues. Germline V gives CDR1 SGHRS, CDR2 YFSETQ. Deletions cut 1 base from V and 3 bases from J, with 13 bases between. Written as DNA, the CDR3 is TGCGCCAGCAGCTTGCCCAGGACTGCGGAAGAGACCCAGTACTTC. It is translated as CASSLPRTAEETQYF.